These 32 T cell receptor beta chains were all obtained from the same sample, sequenced in a study of tumor and adjacent non-tumor tissue in lung cancer. The library came from three nested PCR rounds adapted from ARM-PCR protocols. TCRdb fed the multiplex PCR reads into MiXCR, producing one record per CDR3 protein. The sample consists of more than 85,000 distinct CDR3 sequences, about 65% of them appearing once. No cell sorting was done before RNA was extracted from the tissue. More than 3 cm separated this lung sample from the edge of the tumor. The specimen was distant non-tumor lung tissue. All receptors derive from a man aged 60 to 75 with non-small cell lung cancer.

This clonotype was counted ten times or more. The V and J genes are TRBV5-4 and TRBJ1-1, with 9 bases aligning to TRBD1. Germline trimming cut 4 bases from V and 7 bases from J; bases unmatched to any gene: 20. CDR3 length: 18 residues. Germline V gene data show CDR1 as SGHNT and CDR2 as YYREEE (reference sequence). CDR3 loop: CASSPRQTPGQGTREAFF. CDR3 in DNA: TGTGCCAGCAGCCCTCGACAAACCCCGGGACAGGGAACCCGTGAAGCTTTCTTT.

With regard to this clonotype: Possible read error: a much larger clone is one base away. J is TRBJ2-5 and V is TRBV20-1; D is possibly TRBD2 (5 bases). Germline V lookup: CDR1 DFQATT, CDR2 SNEGSKA (reference sequence). This CDR3 is 15 amino acids long. The CDR3 region has the DNA TGCAGTACTAGTACGATAAAGAAGAATAGTGAGACCCAGTACTTC. Translation gives CSTSTIKKNSETQYF.

A note on this clonotype: Possible read error: a much larger clone is one base away. Here the CDR3 reads CASRHAARANSPLHF. The CDR3 bases are TGTGCCAGCCGCCATGCGGCCAGGGCTAATTCACCCCTCCACTTT. The chain employs TRBV28 and TRBJ1-6, with D perhaps matching TRBD1 (5 bases). V was trimmed by 8 bases and J by 6 bases, leaving 17 bases between them. The CDR3 runs to 15 residues. CDR1 and CDR2 from the germline V gene are MDHEN and SYDVKM.

A remark on this clonotype: A read error may account for a junction end that differs from germline. This chain links TRBV29-1 with TRBJ2-1; tentatively, D is TRBD1 or TRBD2 (6 bases each). The CDR3 totals 14 residues. In germline, CDR1 is SQVTM, CDR2 ANQGSEA. The CDR3 sequence: CSVVAGHLGNEQFF. The CDR3 region has the DNA TGCAGTGTTGTGGCGGGACACCTTGGCAATGAGCAGTTCTTC.

As regards this clonotype: This CDR3 is missing its conserved last phenylalanine or tryptophan, likely due to a read error. The chain carries TRBV6-2 or TRBV6-3 and TRBJ2-1; no clear D gene. V was trimmed by 0 bases and J by 8 bases, leaving 17 bases between them. Germline V gene data show CDR1 as MNHEY and CDR2 as SVGEGT. The CDR3 covers 16 residues. The CDR3 DNA sequence: TGTGCCAGCAGTTACTCGGGTCACGGACGGACGGATGAGCAGTTCCTC. This encodes CASSYSGHGRTDEQFL.

The V gene is TRBV9, the J gene TRBJ2-7; 10 bases align to TRBD2. The CDR3 spans 17 residues. Germline CDR1 is SGDLS and CDR2 is YYNGEE. The V gene end was trimmed by 0 bases and the J gene end by 1 base; junction bases not matched to a gene: 7. The CDR3 region is CASSVEPSGGTSYEQYF. In nucleotides, the CDR3 is TGTGCCAGCAGCGTAGAGCCTAGCGGGGGAACATCCTACGAGCAGTACTTC.

This clonotype was seen at least ten times. This sequence joins TRBV20-1 and TRBJ2-1; possibly TRBD1 or TRBD2 for D (5 bases each). Germline V gene lookup returns CDR1 DFQATT and CDR2 SNEGSKA (reference sequence). Trimming pared 1 base from V and 10 bases from J, leaving 8 bases between. This CDR3 spans 11 amino acids. CDR3 in amino acids: CSARVGVEQFF. The CDR3 nucleotides are TGCAGTGCTAGAGTGGGGGTAGAGCAGTTCTTC.

Of note for this clonotype: Since no conserved phenylalanine or tryptophan closes the CDR3, a read error is the likely cause. The rearrangement links TRBV5-6 to TRBJ2-7; D could derive from TRBD1 or TRBD2 (6 bases each). The germline V gene encodes CDR1 SGHDT and CDR2 YYEEEE. Deletions cut 4 bases from V and 0 bases from J, with 14 bases between. CDR3 length: 15 amino acids. The DNA for the CDR3 is TGTGCCAGCAGCGGGGGGCAGCTAGCCTCCTACGAGCAGTACTCC. Protein sequence: CASSGGQLASYEQYS.

A remark on this clonotype: At one end, the junction sequence differs from germline, possibly due to a read error. This chain connects TRBV5-6 to TRBJ2-3; no reliable D call. Looked up from germline, CDR1 is SGHDT and CDR2 is YYEEEE. The CDR3 has 13 residues. The CDR3, as DNA: TGTGACAGCAGAGATCAAGGTGCAGATACGCAGTATTTT. This encodes CDSRDQGADTQYF. The full variable domain, in which reference TRBV5-6 and TRBJ2-3 provide the parts outside the CDR3, is DAGVTQSPTHLIKTRGQQVTLRCSPKSGHDTVSWYQQALGQGPQFIFQYYEEEERQRGNFPDRFSGHQFPNYSSELNVNALLLGDSALYLCDSRDQGADTQYFGPGTRLTVL.

The table lists this clonotype with many counts. The genes are TRBV5-4 and TRBJ2-1; 8 nucleotides line up with TRBD2. Germline CDR1 is SGHNT and CDR2 is YYREEE (reference sequence). The V gene end was trimmed by 4 bases and the J gene end by 4 bases; junction bases not matched to a gene: 7. The length of the CDR3 is 15 residues. CDR3 in amino acids: CASSAGGGSYNEQFF. In nucleotides, the CDR3 is TGTGCCAGCAGCGCCGGGGGGGGGTCTTACAATGAGCAGTTCTTC.

Concerning this clonotype itself: Relative to the germline gene, one junction end is altered; a read error may explain this. This rearrangement joins TRBV11-2 to TRBJ2-3; D may be TRBD1 (6 bases). The assigned J gene may be wrong: the sequence end matches TRBJ1-5 better. Looked up from germline, CDR1 is SGHAT and CDR2 is FQNNGV. The CDR3 totals 16 residues. The CDR3 reads CASSTGTSGSLNTQHF. The CDR3 region has the DNA TGTGCAAGCAGTACAGGGACTAGCGGGAGCTTGAATACGCAGCATTTT.

The genes are TRBV29-1 and TRBJ2-5; 9 bases fit TRBD2. Germline V CDR1 and CDR2: SQVTM, ANQGSEA. The CDR3 extends over 13 amino acids. Losses at the gene ends were 5 bases for V and 3 bases for J; bases not matched to a gene: 4. CDR3 amino acids: CSVRTSDKETQYF. The CDR3, as DNA: TGCAGCGTTCGGACTAGCGACAAAGAGACCCAGTACTTC. Supplemented by reference TRBV29-1 and TRBJ2-5, the full variable domain reads SAVISQKPSRDICQRGTSLTIQCQVDSQVTMMFWYRQQPGQSLTLIATANQGSEATYESGFVIDKFPISRPNLTFSTLTVSNMSPEDSSIYLCSVRTSDKETQYFGPGTRLLVL.

Only one count was recorded for this clonotype. This sequence may be a read error, since a much larger clone differs from it by one base. J is TRBJ2-2 and V is TRBV12-5, with 15 bases fitting TRBD2. The CDR3 is 16 amino acids. Germline V gene data show CDR1 as LGHNT and CDR2 as FRNRAP. The CDR3 loop is CARGLAGGIIVRELFF. CDR3 in DNA: TGTGCCAGGGGACTAGCGGGAGGTATTATCGTCAGGGAGCTGTTTTTT. The whole variable domain, remainder taken from reference TRBV12-5 and TRBJ2-2, is DARVTQTPRHKVTEMGQEVTMRCQPILGHNTVFWYRQTMMQGLELLAYFRNRAPLDDSGMPKDRFSAEMPDATLATLKIQPSEPRDSAVYFCARGLAGGIIVRELFFGEGSRLTVL.

The rearrangement joins TRBV20-1 to TRBJ2-7, with TRBD2 as a possible D gene (6 bases). The CDR3 is 20 amino acids. The V end lost 0 bases, the J end lost 0 bases, and 27 bases lay between the germline ends. From germline, CDR1 is DFQATT and CDR2 SNEGSKA (reference sequence). This CDR3 is CSARDLSLALTGGSSYEQYF. DNA of the CDR3: TGCAGTGCTAGAGATCTGTCTCTGGCACTTACCGGGGGAAGCTCCTACGAGCAGTACTTC.

Note on this clonotype: Given the absence of the conserved phenylalanine or tryptophan at the CDR3 end, a read error is likely. This chain uses TRBV11-2 with TRBJ1-1; weak D call: TRBD1 (5 bases). Germline lookup yields CDR1 SGHAT and CDR2 FQNNGV. Trimming pared 5 bases from V and 5 bases from J, leaving 12 bases between. This CDR3 comprises 13 residues. CDR3 in DNA: TGTGCCAGCAGCATATCCCAGGGTACTGAAGCTTTCCTT. It translates to CASSISQGTEAFL.

In its sample, this clonotype was seen a few times. Since a much larger clone is just one base distant, this may be a read error. This chain joins TRBV20-1 and TRBJ2-1; D gene uncertain. CDR1 and CDR2 from the germline V gene are DFQATT and SNEGSKA (reference sequence). This CDR3 is 11 amino acids long. V dropped 5 bases and J dropped 12 bases, with 14 bases sitting between them. CDR3: CSASRSLGQFF. CDR3 nucleotide sequence: TGCAGTGCTTCGAGGAGCCTAGGGCAGTTCTTC.

Comment on this clonotype: One end of the junction does not line up with germline, which may come from a read error. The chain links TRBV7-2 to TRBJ2-7, with D tentatively TRBD2 (5 bases). Germline CDR1 and CDR2: SGHTA and FQGNSA. The CDR3 sequence is 15 residues long. CDR3 region: CASSLARGMGYEQYF. CDR3 nucleotides: TGTGCCAGCAGTTTAGCGCGTGGGATGGGGTACGAGCAGTACTTC. Full variable domain (rest looked up from reference TRBV7-2 and TRBJ2-7): GAGVSQSPSNKVTEKGKDVELRCDPISGHTALYWYRQSLGQGLEFLIYFQGNSAPDKSGLPSDRFSAERTGGSVSTLTIQRTQQEDSAVYLCASSLARGMGYEQYFGPGTRLTVT.

Notes on this clonotype: A much larger clone lies a single base off, so this may be a read error. The chain is built from TRBV5-1 and TRBJ2-5; TRBD1 matches at 9 bases. Looked up from germline, CDR1 is SGHRS and CDR2 is YFSETQ. This CDR3 has 12 amino acids. This CDR3 is CASSRTGDDQCF. The CDR3 DNA is TGCGCCAGCAGCAGGACAGGGGACGACCAGTGCTTC.

The chain employs TRBV12-3 or TRBV12-4 and TRBJ1-3; D uncertain. The CDR3 is made up of 12 amino acids. Trimming left V 4 bases short and J 2 bases short, with 3 bases between. The CDR3 nucleotides are TGTGCCAGCAGTTCCGCTGGAAACACCATATATTTT. This translates into CASSSAGNTIYF.

Comments on this clonotype: At one of its ends the junction is not consistent with the germline gene, which may arise from a read error. J is TRBJ2-7 and V is TRBV12-3 or TRBV12-4; 8 nucleotides agree with TRBD1. The CDR3 is 12 amino acids. For the CDR3, the DNA is TGTGTCAGCAGTCAAGACAGGGGTGAGCAGTACTTC. It encodes CVSSQDRGEQYF.

V usage is TRBV4-3 and J usage is TRBJ1-4; D may be TRBD1 (6 bases). CDR1 and CDR2 (germline): LGHNA, YSLEER. The CDR3 covers 16 residues. V was shortened by 1 base and J by 4 bases, with 13 bases between the two germline ends. The CDR3 nucleotides read TGCGCCAGCAGCCAAGTAGGGACATGGGATAATGAAAAACTGTTTTTT. Translating it yields CASSQVGTWDNEKLFF.

This clonotype showed up many times. This sequence joins TRBV20-1 and TRBJ2-3; 7 nucleotides align to TRBD2. This CDR3 is 17 amino acids long. After removal of 2 bases from V and 0 bases from J, the junction contained 11 bases not matched to a gene. Germline V CDR1 and CDR2: DFQATT, SNEGSKA (reference sequence). CDR3 sequence reads: CSARMYSGLTSTDTQYF. CDR3 coding DNA: TGCAGTGCTAGAATGTATTCGGGACTAACTAGCACAGATACGCAGTATTTT.

Details on this clonotype: Just one base apart from a much larger clone, this may be a read error. The J gene is TRBJ2-7, the V gene TRBV5-6; unclear D gene. The CDR3 covers 15 residues. CDR1 and CDR2 (germline): SGHDT, YYEEEE. V shed 4 bases and J shed 5 bases, with 19 bases lying between them. The CDR3 DNA reads TGTGCCAGCAGCCTTCAGAAGTGGGAAGCCAACGAGCAGTACTTC. This gives the protein CASSLQKWEANEQYF.

Regarding this clonotype: The junction departs from germline at one end; a sequencing error may be responsible. The J gene is TRBJ1-4, the V gene TRBV20-1, with a tentative D call TRBD1 (5 bases). This CDR3 contains 15 residues. Germline V gene lookup returns CDR1 DFQATT and CDR2 SNEGSKA (reference sequence). The CDR3 loop reads CNASTDSATNEKMFF. CDR3 nucleotides: TGCAATGCTAGTACAGACAGCGCAACTAATGAAAAAATGTTTTTT.

As to this clonotype: An end of the junction differs from the germline gene, which may be a read error. The rearrangement uses TRBV11-3 and TRBJ2-6; weak D call: TRBD1 (5 bases). There are 15 residues in the CDR3. Germline V gene lookup returns CDR1 SGHNT and CDR2 YENEEA. This CDR3 is CARSQQDSGANVMTF. The CDR3 nucleotides are TGTGCCAGGAGCCAACAGGATTCTGGGGCCAACGTCATGACTTTC.

This clonotype was observed at least ten times. The V gene is TRBV6-1, the J gene TRBJ2-7; 8 positions match TRBD1. This CDR3 contains 12 residues. Germline V gene sequence: CDR1 MNHNS, CDR2 SASEGT. After removal of 4 bases from V and 6 bases from J, the junction contained 2 bases not matched to a gene. DNA of the CDR3: TGTGCCAGCAGTGGGGACAGGCGCGAGCAGTACTTC. This translates into CASSGDRREQYF.

In its sample, this clonotype was seen once. The chain recombines TRBV19 with TRBJ1-4, with a weak D call TRBD1 (5 bases). Per the germline V gene, CDR1 is LNHDA and CDR2 is SQIVND (reference sequence). There are 13 residues in the CDR3. Trimming removed 5 bases at V and 7 bases at J, with 11 bases between. Here the CDR3 DNA reads TGTGCCAGTAGTGACAGCGACCCTGAAAAACTGTTTTTT. It specifies CASSDSDPEKLFF.

CDR3 amino acids: CASARKNTEAFF. DNA of the CDR3: TGTGCCAGCGCCAGAAAAAACACTGAAGCTTTCTTT. The gene calls are TRBV13 and TRBJ1-1, with unresolved D. The germline gives CDR1 PRHDT, CDR2 FYEKMQ (reference sequence). Trimming shortened V by 8 bases and J by 2 bases, and 9 bases separated the two germline ends. The CDR3 runs to 12 residues.

For this clonotype: An end of the junction differs from the germline gene, which may be a read error. The chain is built from TRBV6-5 and TRBJ1-5; 7 nucleotides line up with TRBD1. Germline-derived CDR1 and CDR2 are MNHEY and SVGAGI. The CDR3 runs 15 residues. The CDR3 loop reads CASRPGQRSNHPQHF. The CDR3 nucleotides are TGTGCCAGCAGACCGGGACAGCGCAGCAATCACCCCCAGCATTTT.

This clonotype has a single count. V gene TRBV11-2 combines with J gene TRBJ2-2; TRBD2 agrees at 7 bases. The germline CDR1 and CDR2 sequences are SGHAT and FQNNGV. J lost 0 bases, V lost 7 bases, and 14 bases had no gene match. The CDR3 has 18 amino acids. The CDR3 loop is CASTSGLAGVTNTGELFF. The CDR3 DNA is TGTGCCAGCACCTCGGGACTTGCGGGAGTGACGAACACCGGGGAGCTGTTTTTT.

The rearrangement joins TRBV4-1 to TRBJ1-1, with D unresolved. V gave up 3 bases and J gave up 5 bases, with 16 bases separating them. The length of the CDR3 is 15 residues. Germline CDR1 is MGHRA and CDR2 is YSYEKL. CDR3 amino acids: CASSHKDCPNTEAFF. DNA for the CDR3: TGCGCCAGCAGCCACAAGGACTGTCCCAATACTGAAGCTTTCTTT.

This clonotype was detected a few times. A read error may explain this, as a much larger clone is one base away. Written as DNA, the CDR3 is TGTACCAGCAGCCGGGACGGGTACGAGCAGTACTTC. Residues: CTSSRDGYEQYF. The genes are TRBV6-2 or TRBV6-3 and TRBJ2-7; D may be TRBD1 or TRBD2 (5 bases each). The CDR3 is 12 residues long. Germline V gives CDR1 MNHEY, CDR2 SVGEGT.